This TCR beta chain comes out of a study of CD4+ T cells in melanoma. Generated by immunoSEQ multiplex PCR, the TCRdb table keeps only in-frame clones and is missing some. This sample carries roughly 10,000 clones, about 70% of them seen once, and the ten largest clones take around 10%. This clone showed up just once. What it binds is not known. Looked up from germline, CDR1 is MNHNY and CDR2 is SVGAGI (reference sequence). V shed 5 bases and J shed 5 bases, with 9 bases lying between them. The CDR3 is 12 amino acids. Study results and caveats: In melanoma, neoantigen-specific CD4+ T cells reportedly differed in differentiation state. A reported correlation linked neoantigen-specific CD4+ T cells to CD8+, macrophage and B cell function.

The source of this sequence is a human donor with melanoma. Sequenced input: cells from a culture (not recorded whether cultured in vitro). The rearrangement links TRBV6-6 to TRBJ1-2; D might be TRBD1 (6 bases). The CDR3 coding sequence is TGTGCCAGCAGTGGGGGCCTTTATGGCTACACCTTC. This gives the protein CASSGGLYGYTF.